A single TCR beta chain is shown here with its context. Its antigen is not known. These data originate in a study of cytomegalovirus exposure and HLA in healthy donors. Study overall: HLA-typed donors contributed 80 million or so unique TCRs, which were held in an early data release. General observations from the study: The authors later found HLA-associated TCR beta chains more clonally expanded than equally common others. Sequencing artifact likely explains a cluster of highly shared sequence variants.

PCR used 60 Vbeta primers and 13 Jbeta primers. Assay used: immunoSEQ multiplex PCR; TCRdb lists only in-frame clones, some missing. The sample contains over 150,000 clones, 77% of which appear only once. The CDR3 extends over 15 amino acids. The V gene's germline CDR1 is ENHRY and CDR2 SYGVKD. Trimming took off 0 bases at V and 5 bases at J, with 13 bases between the two ends. Each donor was nominally healthy when sampled (though unrecorded immune exposures were likely). The genes are TRBV10-3 and TRBJ1-1, with D maybe TRBD1 (6 bases). The TCR was taken from a woman between 25 and 40 years old in good health and CMV-seropositive. The sample was PBMCs. The CDR3 bases are TGTGCCATCAGTGAGTCGTCAGGGGCTGGTACTGAAGCTTTCTTT. It encodes CAISESSGAGTEAFF.